This is a list of T cell receptor beta chains from one sample in a study of graft-versus-host responses after intestinal transplantation. Sequencing used immunoSEQ multiplex PCR; TCRdb keeps in-frame clones, though not all of them. The sample lists tens of thousands of clones, approximately 94% occurring once. Source: PBMCs, taken 156 days after intestinal transplant. These receptor sequences come from a human patient who received an intestinal transplant, so some T cells may come from the graft donor. The conserved cysteine and the conserved F or W are not part of the CDR3 here. A D gene is named only where the DNA matches it firmly.

j_call v_call d_call cdr3_aa
TRBJ2-2 TRBV4-1 NA ASSPSWNTGELF
TRBJ1-6 TRBV27 NA ASSMANSPLH
TRBJ2-7 TRBV6-5 TRBD1 ASSYSPDRAYEQY
TRBJ2-1 TRBV27 TRBD2 ASSLAGGYNEQF
TRBJ1-6 TRBV28 TRBD1 ASSTRGRGGYNSPLH
TRBJ2-7 TRBV19 NA ASSIVGTGEQY
TRBJ2-7 TRBV28 NA ASSLYISYEQY
TRBJ2-2 TRBV10-2 NA ASSEPLRQRRNTGELF
TRBJ1-2 TRBV6-5 TRBD1 ASSYTGTVGYT
TRBJ2-5 TRBV6-4 NA ASRGGAVEETQY